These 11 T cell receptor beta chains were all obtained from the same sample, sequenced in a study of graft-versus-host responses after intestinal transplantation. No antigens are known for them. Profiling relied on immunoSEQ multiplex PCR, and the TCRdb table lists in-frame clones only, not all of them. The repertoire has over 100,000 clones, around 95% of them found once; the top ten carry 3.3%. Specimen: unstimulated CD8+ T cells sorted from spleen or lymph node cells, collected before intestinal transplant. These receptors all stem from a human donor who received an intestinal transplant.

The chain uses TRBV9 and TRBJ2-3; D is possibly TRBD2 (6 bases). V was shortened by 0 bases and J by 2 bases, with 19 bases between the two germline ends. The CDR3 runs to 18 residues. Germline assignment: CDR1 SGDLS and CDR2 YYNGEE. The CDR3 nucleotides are TGTGCCAGCAGCGTAGGGGGAGGAGGCGGCCCCTCCACAGATACGCAGTATTTT. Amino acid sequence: CASSVGGGGGPSTDTQYF.

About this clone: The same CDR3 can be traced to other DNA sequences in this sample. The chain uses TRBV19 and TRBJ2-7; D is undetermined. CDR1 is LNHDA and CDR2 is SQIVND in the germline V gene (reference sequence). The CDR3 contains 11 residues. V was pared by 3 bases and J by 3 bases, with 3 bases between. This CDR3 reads CASSIGYEQYF. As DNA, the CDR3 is TGTGCCAGTAGTATCGGCTACGAGCAGTACTTC.

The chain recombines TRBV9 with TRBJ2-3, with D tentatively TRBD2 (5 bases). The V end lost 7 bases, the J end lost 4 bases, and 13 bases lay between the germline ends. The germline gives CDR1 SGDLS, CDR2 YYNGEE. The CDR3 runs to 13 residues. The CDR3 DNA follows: TGTGCCAGCTCCGATGGGAGAGCAGATACGCAGTATTTT. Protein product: CASSDGRADTQYF.

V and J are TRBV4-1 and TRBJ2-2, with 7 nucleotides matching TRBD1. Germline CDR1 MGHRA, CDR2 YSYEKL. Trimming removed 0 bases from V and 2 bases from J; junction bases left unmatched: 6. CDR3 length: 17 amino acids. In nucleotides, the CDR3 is TGCGCCAGCAGCCAAGAATCGGACAGGCTAAACACCGGGGAGCTGTTTTTT. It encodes CASSQESDRLNTGELFF.

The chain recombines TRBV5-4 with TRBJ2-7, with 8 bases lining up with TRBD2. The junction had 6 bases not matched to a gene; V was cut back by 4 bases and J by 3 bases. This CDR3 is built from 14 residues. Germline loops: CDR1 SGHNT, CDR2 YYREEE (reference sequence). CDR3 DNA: TGTGCCAGCAGCCCGGGACTAGGGGGCTACGAGCAGTACTTC. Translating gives CASSPGLGGYEQYF.

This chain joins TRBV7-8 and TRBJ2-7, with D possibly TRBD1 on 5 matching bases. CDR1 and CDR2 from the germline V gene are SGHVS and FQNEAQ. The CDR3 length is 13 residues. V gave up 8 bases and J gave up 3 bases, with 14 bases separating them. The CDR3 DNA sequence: TGTGCCAGCGGTGCAGGGAACCTCTACGAGCAGTACTTC. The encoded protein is CASGAGNLYEQYF.

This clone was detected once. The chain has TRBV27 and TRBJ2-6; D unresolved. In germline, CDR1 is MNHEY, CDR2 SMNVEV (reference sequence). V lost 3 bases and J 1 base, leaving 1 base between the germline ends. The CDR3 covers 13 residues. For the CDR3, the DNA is TGTGCCAGCAGTTTGTCTGGGGCCAACGTCCTGACTTTC. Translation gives CASSLSGANVLTF.

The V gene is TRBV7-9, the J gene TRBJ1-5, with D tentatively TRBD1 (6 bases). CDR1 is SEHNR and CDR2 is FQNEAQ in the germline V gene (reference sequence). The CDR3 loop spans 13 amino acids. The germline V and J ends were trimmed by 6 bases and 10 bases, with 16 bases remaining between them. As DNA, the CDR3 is TGTGCCAGCAGTGTGACAGGAGCCCTACCCCAGCATTTT. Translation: CASSVTGALPQHF.

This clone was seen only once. CDR3 DNA sequence: TGCGCCAGCAGCCAAGGGCCAGCGGGAGGGCCTGGCCGCCACACCGGGGAGCTGTTTTTT. Protein sequence: CASSQGPAGGPGRHTGELFF. J is TRBJ2-2 and V is TRBV4-3; 10 positions agree with TRBD2. Germline V gives CDR1 LGHNA, CDR2 YSLEER. V shed 1 base and J 3 bases; nucleotides not matched to a gene: 14. This CDR3 comprises 20 residues.

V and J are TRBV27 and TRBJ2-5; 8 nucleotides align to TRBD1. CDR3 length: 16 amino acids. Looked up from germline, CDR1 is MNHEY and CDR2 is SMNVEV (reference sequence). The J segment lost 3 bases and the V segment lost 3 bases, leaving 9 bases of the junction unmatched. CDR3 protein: CASSFFPGGVEETQYF. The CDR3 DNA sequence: TGTGCCAGCAGTTTCTTTCCAGGGGGCGTAGAAGAGACCCAGTACTTC.

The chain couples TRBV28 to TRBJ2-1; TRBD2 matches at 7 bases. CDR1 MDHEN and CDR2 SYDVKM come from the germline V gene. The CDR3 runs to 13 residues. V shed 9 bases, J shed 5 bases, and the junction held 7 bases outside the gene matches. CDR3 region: CASGTTTHNEQFF. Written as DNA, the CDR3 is TGTGCCAGTGGGACTACCACCCACAATGAGCAGTTCTTC.